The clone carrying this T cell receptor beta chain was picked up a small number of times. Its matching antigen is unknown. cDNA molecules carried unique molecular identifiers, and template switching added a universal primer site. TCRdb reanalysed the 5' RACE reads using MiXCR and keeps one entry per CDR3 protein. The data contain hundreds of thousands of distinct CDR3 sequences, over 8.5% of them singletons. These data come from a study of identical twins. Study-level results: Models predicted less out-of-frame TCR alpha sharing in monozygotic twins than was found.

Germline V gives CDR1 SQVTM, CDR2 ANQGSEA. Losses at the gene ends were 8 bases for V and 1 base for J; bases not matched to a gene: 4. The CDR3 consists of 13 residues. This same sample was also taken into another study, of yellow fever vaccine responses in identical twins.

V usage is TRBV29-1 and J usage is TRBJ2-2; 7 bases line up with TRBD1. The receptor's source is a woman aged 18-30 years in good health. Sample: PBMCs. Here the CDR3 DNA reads TGCAGCATAAGGACAGGGAACACCGGGGAGCTGTTTTTT. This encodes CSIRTGNTGELFF.